This TCR beta chain derives from a study of blood T cell repertoires in COVID-19. Study-level information: The United States, Italy and Spain supplied acute and convalescent COVID-19 samples. PBMCs, B-cell-depleted T cells, or T cells provided the cDNA or gDNA that made up the material.

Per the study methods: The assay estimated nucleated cells by amplifying reference gene primers. Data came from immunoSEQ multiplex PCR; TCRdb stores just in-frame clones and leaves some out. The V and J calls and clone size are taken from that table; D and trimming were inferred from the DNA. The sample carries fewer than 200,000 clones, about 87% recorded once. The ends were cut back, 1 base at V and 5 bases at J, with 12 bases in the middle. Germline CDR1 and CDR2: LGHDT and YNNKEL (reference sequence). The CDR3 extends over 14 amino acids. The sample was peripheral blood. The chain is built from TRBV3-1 (or the pseudogene TRBV3-2) and TRBJ2-7; no clear D gene. The sequence derives from a man in his 60s with acute or convalescent COVID-19. The CDR3, as DNA: TGTGCCAGCAGCCAAGCCCAATTGGCCAACGAGCAGTACTTC. This translates into CASSQAQLANEQYF.